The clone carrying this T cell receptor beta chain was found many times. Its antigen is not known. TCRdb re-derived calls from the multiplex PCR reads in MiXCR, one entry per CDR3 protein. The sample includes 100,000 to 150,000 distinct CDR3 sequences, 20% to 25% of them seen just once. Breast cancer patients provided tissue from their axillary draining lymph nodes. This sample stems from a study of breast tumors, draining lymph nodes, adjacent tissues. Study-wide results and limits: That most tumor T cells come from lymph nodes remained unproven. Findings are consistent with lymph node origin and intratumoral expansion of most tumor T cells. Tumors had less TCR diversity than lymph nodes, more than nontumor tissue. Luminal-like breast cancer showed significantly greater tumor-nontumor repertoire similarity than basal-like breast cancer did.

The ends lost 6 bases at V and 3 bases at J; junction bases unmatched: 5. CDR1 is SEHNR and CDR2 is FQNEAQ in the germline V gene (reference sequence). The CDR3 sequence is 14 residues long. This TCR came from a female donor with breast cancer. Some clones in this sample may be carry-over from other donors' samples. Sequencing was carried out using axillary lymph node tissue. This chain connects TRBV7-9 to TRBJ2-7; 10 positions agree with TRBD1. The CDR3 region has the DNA TGTGCCAGCAGGTCCGGGACAGGGGACTACGAGCAGTACTTC. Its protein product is CASRSGTGDYEQYF. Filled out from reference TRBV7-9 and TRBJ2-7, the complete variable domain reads DTGVSQNPRHKITKRGQNVTFRCDPISEHNRLYWYRQTLGQGPEFLTYFQNEAQLEKSRLLSDRFSAERPKGSFSTLEIQRTEQGDSAMYLCASRSGTGDYEQYFGPGTRLTVT.